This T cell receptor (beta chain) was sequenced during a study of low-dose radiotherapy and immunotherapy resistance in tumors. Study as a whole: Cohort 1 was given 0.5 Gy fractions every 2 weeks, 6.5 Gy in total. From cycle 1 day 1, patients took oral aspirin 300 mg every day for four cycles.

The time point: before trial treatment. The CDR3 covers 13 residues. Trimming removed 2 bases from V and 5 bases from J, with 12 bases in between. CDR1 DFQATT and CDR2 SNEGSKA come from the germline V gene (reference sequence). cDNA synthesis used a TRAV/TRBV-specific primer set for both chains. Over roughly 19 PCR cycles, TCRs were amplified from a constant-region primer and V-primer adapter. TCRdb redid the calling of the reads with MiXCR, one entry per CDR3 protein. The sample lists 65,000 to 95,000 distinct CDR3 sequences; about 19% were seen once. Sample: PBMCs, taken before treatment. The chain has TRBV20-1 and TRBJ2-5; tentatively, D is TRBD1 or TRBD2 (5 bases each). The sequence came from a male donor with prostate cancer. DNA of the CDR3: TGCAGTGCTAGATACGGGACGAGGGAGACCCAGTACTTC. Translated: CSARYGTRETQYF.